The TCR beta chain described here comes from a study of blood T cell repertoires in COVID-19 (TCRdb year 2020). In terms of the full investigation: Samples from collaborators originated in the United States, Italy and Spain and spanned both the acute and convalescent phases of COVID-19. The prospective study material was composed of cDNA or gDNA derived from T cells, B-cell-depleted T cells, or PBMCs. Subjects who had been exposed to COVID-19, were actively infected with it, or had recovered from it provided the deeply sampled blood TCRbeta repertoires that made up the dataset. The repertoires were released in a freely available public database meant as a resource for research on the immune response to SARS-CoV-2. The samples were drawn from the first 160 participants of the ongoing ImmuneRACE study and from 950 to 1,500 subjects provided by 6 global collaborators. The sample metadata nearly always contained a de-identified subject ID, COVID-19 status, age in years and sex. Where HLA class I and class II types were available, the types were taken from metadata supplied by the sample provider, not from assay-based typing.

Trimming takes 4 bases from V and 5 bases from J, and the germline ends sit 15 bases apart. Sequences MRHNA (CDR1) and SNTAGT (CDR2) are obtained from the germline V gene. The CDR3 runs 15 amino acids, cysteine and phenylalanine included. Only the CDR3 part of the read is kept: 45 bases, read in frame from the first base. TCRbeta CDR3 regions were amplified from genomic DNA using the immunoSEQ Assay, a bias-controlled multiplex PCR. Concerning the study's data processing: The number of nucleated cells in each sample was estimated from the amplification of reference gene primers within the assay. To quantify the absolute abundance of each unique TCRbeta CDR3 rearrangement, sequence reads were collapsed and filtered. For each sample, productive Simpson clonality was calculated as the square root of Simpson's diversity index across productive rearrangements. TCRdb mirrors the immuneACCESS table, restricted to in-frame sequences. Some clones are absent from its copies; in checked studies, under half trace to an unresolved V gene, and the reason for the others is unknown. D and trimming were read from the DNA, whereas the V and J calls and clone size are those reported in that table. This sample is represented by about 140,000 clones; over 75% of them were singletons. The ten biggest clones cover more than 9% of the sample.

Overall study outcomes, separate from this receptor: How much clinical and demographic metadata was included differed by source and by participant, and the metadata was provided uncurated.

Each collaborating institution followed its own protocols to collect whole blood in K2EDTA tubes. For TCRbeta analysis, collaborator samples were shipped as frozen whole blood, as isolated PBMCs, or as DNA extracted from either sample type. With respect to this clone: Its antigen has not been determined. Qualities for individual bases were not recorded, and no much larger clone is one base off.

Sequenced sample: peripheral blood. The chain couples TRBV6-4 to TRBJ2-1; the D gene remains uncertain. This clonotype was obtained from a man between 60 and 75 years old with active or convalescent COVID-19. The CDR3 in this case is CASSVEMGLNNEQFF. The DNA reads as follows: TGTGCCAGCAGTGTTGAAATGGGCCTCAACAATGAGCAGTTCTTC.